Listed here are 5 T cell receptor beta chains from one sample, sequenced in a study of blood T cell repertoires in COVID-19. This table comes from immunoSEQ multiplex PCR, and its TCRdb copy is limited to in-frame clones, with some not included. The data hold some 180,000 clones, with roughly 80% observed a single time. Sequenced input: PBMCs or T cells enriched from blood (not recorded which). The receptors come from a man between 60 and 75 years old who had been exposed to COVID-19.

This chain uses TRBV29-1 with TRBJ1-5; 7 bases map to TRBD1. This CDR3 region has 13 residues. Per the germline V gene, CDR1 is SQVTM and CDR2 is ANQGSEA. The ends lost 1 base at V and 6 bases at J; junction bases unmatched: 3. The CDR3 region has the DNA TGCAGCGTTGAAGGACAGGGCGGTCAGCCCCAGCATTTT. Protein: CSVEGQGGQPQHF. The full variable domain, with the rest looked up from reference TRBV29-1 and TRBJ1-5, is SAVISQKPSRDICQRGTSLTIQCQVDSQVTMMFWYRQQPGQSLTLIATANQGSEATYESGFVIDKFPISRPNLTFSTLTVSNMSPEDSSIYLCSVEGQGGQPQHFGDGTRLSIL.

The CDR3 is CASIGRRQGRESSNQPQHF. Here the CDR3 DNA reads TGTGCCAGTATAGGCCGACGACAGGGAAGGGAAAGTAGCAATCAGCCCCAGCATTTT. The chain couples TRBV19 to TRBJ1-5, with 7 bases lining up with TRBD1. V lost 7 bases and J lost 0; bases outside the gene matches: 18. The CDR3 loop spans 19 amino acids. Germline-derived CDR1 and CDR2 are LNHDA and SQIVND (reference sequence).

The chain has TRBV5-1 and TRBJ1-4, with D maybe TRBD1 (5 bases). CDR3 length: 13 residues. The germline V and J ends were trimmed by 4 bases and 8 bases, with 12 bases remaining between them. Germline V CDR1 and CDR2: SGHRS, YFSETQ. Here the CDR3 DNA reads TGCGCCAGCAGCAACAGGATGATGGAAAAACTGTTTTTT. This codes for CASSNRMMEKLFF.

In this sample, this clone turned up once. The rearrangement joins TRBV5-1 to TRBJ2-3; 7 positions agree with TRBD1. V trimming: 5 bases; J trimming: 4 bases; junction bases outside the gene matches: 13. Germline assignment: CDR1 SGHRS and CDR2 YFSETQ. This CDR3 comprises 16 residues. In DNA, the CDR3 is TGCGCCAGCAGTAAACTGACAGGTCAGGGGGCAGATACGCAGTATTTT. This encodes CASSKLTGQGADTQYF.

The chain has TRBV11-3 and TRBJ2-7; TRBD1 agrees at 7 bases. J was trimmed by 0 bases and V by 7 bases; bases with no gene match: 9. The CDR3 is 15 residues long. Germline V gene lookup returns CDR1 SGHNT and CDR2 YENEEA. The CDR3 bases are TGTGCCAGCACCTCCGACAGGGAAGTCTCCTACGAGCAGTACTTC. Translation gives CASTSDREVSYEQYF.